The 21 T cell receptor beta chains below all came from one sample that was sequenced in a study of T-cell reconstitution after alpha-beta-depleted transplantation in children. Using unique molecular identifiers, the investigators prepared the TCRbeta library. TCRdb reprocessed the PCR reads with MiXCR, giving one entry per CDR3 protein. The table records 450,000 to 700,000 distinct CDR3 sequences, over 20% of them present only once. This sample comprised PBMCs, obtained before TCRalphabeta/CD19-depleted stem cell transplant. The source is a boy under three years old with Wiskott-Aldrich syndrome, due to receive a stem cell transplant.

The gene calls are TRBV12-3 or TRBV12-4 and TRBJ1-6, with TRBD1 matching 8 bases. V shed 6 bases and J 9 bases; nucleotides not matched to a gene: 4. The CDR3 is 13 amino acids. DNA of the CDR3: TGTGCCAGCAGACAGGGGGTCGGTTCACCCCTCCACTTT. This codes for CASRQGVGSPLHF.

This clonotype was counted only a few times. The chain joins TRBV4-2 to TRBJ2-1; 13 nucleotides agree with TRBD2. Germline V gene data show CDR1 as LGHNA and CDR2 as YNFKEQ. The CDR3 length is 18 residues. V gave up 3 bases and J gave up 3 bases; unmatched junction bases: 8. CDR3 amino acids: CASSQVTSGRVFYNEQFF. For the CDR3, the DNA is TGTGCCAGCAGCCAGGTCACTAGCGGGAGGGTCTTCTACAATGAGCAGTTCTTC.

DNA for the CDR3: TGCGCCAGCAGCTTGGCCGCGGGAGTCTACAATGAGCAGTTCTTC. Translation: CASSLAAGVYNEQFF. The chain combines TRBV5-1 with TRBJ2-1; 7 nucleotides line up with TRBD2. The CDR3 sequence is 15 residues long. The V gene end was trimmed by 0 bases and the J gene end by 3 bases; junction bases not matched to a gene: 3. Germline V gene lookup returns CDR1 SGHRS and CDR2 YFSETQ.

The chain is built from TRBV5-1 and TRBJ1-6; tentatively, D is TRBD1 (5 bases). CDR3 size: 16 residues. Per the germline V gene, CDR1 is SGHRS and CDR2 is YFSETQ. Trimming pared 1 base from V and 9 bases from J, leaving 17 bases between. The CDR3 region has the DNA TGCGCCAGCAGCTTGACTTCAGGGTCAGGAGGTTCACCCCTCCACTTT. This encodes CASSLTSGSGGSPLHF.

This clonotype has a handful of counts. The chain employs TRBV7-9 and TRBJ1-2; D gene unclear. Germline assignment: CDR1 SEHNR and CDR2 FQNEAQ (reference sequence). The V end was cut by 4 bases, the J end by 2 bases, with 17 bases between. This CDR3 is 16 amino acids long. CDR3 bases: TGTGCCAGCAGCTCGCAAACCGCCCGCCCAAACTATGGCTACACCTTC. It is translated as CASSSQTARPNYGYTF.

The chain is built from TRBV21-1 and TRBJ1-4; the table's D call, TRBD1, has no DNA check behind it. TRBV21-1 is reported as a pseudogene. This CDR3 is 19 amino acids long. CDR3 sequence reads: CASSITSGQGLDSNEKLFF. The CDR3 DNA reads as TGTGCCAGCAGCATAACCTCGGGACAGGGATTAGATAGTAATGAAAAACTGTTTTTT.

This clonotype has more than one count but fewer than ten. The rearrangement links TRBV4-1 to TRBJ2-2; perhaps TRBD1 as D (6 bases). The CDR3 runs 16 residues. Germline-derived CDR1 and CDR2 are MGHRA and YSYEKL. V was trimmed by 5 bases and J by 3 bases, leaving 16 bases between them. The chain's CDR3 is CASSDTTGKDTGELFF. The CDR3 DNA reads TGCGCCAGCAGCGACACCACAGGGAAAGACACCGGGGAGCTGTTTTTT.

This clonotype was observed a few times. The CDR3 loop reads CASSQGRINSPLHF. CDR3 sequence (DNA): TGTGCCAGCAGCCAGGGACGGATAAATTCACCCCTCCACTTT. The chain uses TRBV3-1 and TRBJ1-6; D is perhaps TRBD1 (5 bases). CDR1 LGHDT and CDR2 YNNKEL come from the germline V gene (reference sequence). The V and J ends lost 3 bases and 7 bases respectively, with 10 bases between them. CDR3 length: 14 amino acids. Complete variable domain (other parts from reference TRBV3-1 and TRBJ1-6): DTAVSQTPKYLVTQMGNDKSIKCEQNLGHDTMYWYKQDSKKFLKIMFSYNNKELIINETVPNRFSPKSPDKAHLNLHINSLELGDSAVYFCASSQGRINSPLHFGNGTRLTVT.

The chain recombines TRBV24-1 with TRBJ2-1; D gene unclear. V was cut by 7 bases and J by 5 bases, with 17 bases left in between. Germline V gene lookup returns CDR1 KGHDR and CDR2 SFDVKD. This CDR3 comprises 15 residues. CDR3 bases: TGTGCCACCAGCGAGACCCCCCCGAGCAACAATGAGCAGTTCTTC. Amino acid sequence: CATSETPPSNNEQFF.

The chain has TRBV7-9 and TRBJ2-2, with 9 bases aligning to TRBD1. There are 17 residues in the CDR3. V shed 4 bases and J 3 bases; nucleotides not matched to a gene: 9. Germline CDR1 and CDR2: SEHNR and FQNEAQ (reference sequence). The CDR3 loop reads CASSSTPGQGYTGELFF. The CDR3 DNA reads as TGTGCCAGCAGCTCTACTCCGGGACAGGGTTACACCGGGGAGCTGTTTTTT.

The chain links TRBV7-9 to TRBJ2-1; 12 positions agree with TRBD2. The CDR3 extends over 17 amino acids. Unmatched junction bases numbered 12, after V lost 3 bases and J lost 9 bases. Per the germline V gene, CDR1 is SEHNR and CDR2 is FQNEAQ (reference sequence). CDR3 bases: TGTGCCAGCAGCTTCCGAGAAAGACTAGCGGGAGTAGGTGAGCAGTTCTTC. Translation gives CASSFRERLAGVGEQFF.

This clonotype was found once. The chain combines TRBV6-2 or TRBV6-3 with TRBJ1-2; 9 nucleotides line up with TRBD1. The V and J ends lost 6 bases and 2 bases, in that order; junction bases with no gene match: 10. Germline-derived CDR1 and CDR2 are MNHEY and SVGEGT. The CDR3 runs 16 residues. CDR3 nucleotides: TGTGCCAGCAGACCCAGTCCCGGGACAGGGAACTATGGCTACACCTTC. Translating it yields CASRPSPGTGNYGYTF.

This clonotype was observed a handful of times. The chain is built from TRBV6-5 and TRBJ1-2; D may be TRBD1 (5 bases). The CDR3 contains 15 residues. Trimming took off 2 bases at V and 5 bases at J, with 15 bases between the two ends. Germline V lookup: CDR1 MNHEY, CDR2 SVGAGI. The CDR3 region has the DNA TGTGCCAGCAGTTACGCCCCGAGGGGCTCTTATGGCTACACCTTC. As protein: CASSYAPRGSYGYTF.

The CDR3 here is CASSPLAGGPVPQETQYF. CDR3 nucleotide sequence: TGTGCCAGCTCACCACTAGCGGGAGGGCCGGTCCCCCAAGAGACCCAGTACTTC. The chain links TRBV18 to TRBJ2-5; 11 bases agree with TRBD2. J gave up 1 base and V 1 base, and 8 bases lay outside the gene matches. The germline gives CDR1 KGHSH, CDR2 LQKENI. The CDR3 runs to 18 residues.

The rearrangement uses TRBV28 and TRBJ1-5; D is unclear. Germline CDR1 and CDR2: MDHEN and SYDVKM. The CDR3 length is 13 residues. Deletions cut 7 bases from V and 0 bases from J, with 7 bases between. Here the CDR3 DNA reads TGTGCCAGCAACAGTTATAGCAATCAGCCCCAGCATTTT. Translated: CASNSYSNQPQHF.

This clonotype has just a few counts. The J gene is TRBJ1-5, the V gene TRBV20-1; the match to TRBD1 covers 9 bases. J lost 7 bases, V lost 4 bases, and 2 bases had no gene match. There are 12 residues in the CDR3. Germline assignment: CDR1 DFQATT and CDR2 SNEGSKA (reference sequence). The CDR3 region is CSATDRGQPQHF. The CDR3 DNA sequence: TGCAGTGCTACCGACAGGGGGCAGCCCCAGCATTTT.

The chain joins TRBV12-3 or TRBV12-4 to TRBJ1-4; D not resolved. The germline V and J ends were trimmed by 7 bases and 7 bases, with 7 bases remaining between them. This CDR3 contains 11 residues. The CDR3 coding sequence is TGTGCCAGCACCTTGGGTGAAAAACTGTTTTTT. Translation: CASTLGEKLFF.

The sample holds a few counts of this clonotype. The J gene is TRBJ2-7, the V gene TRBV27, with D maybe TRBD1 (5 bases). There are 13 residues in the CDR3. Trimming pared 6 bases from V and 1 base from J, leaving 10 bases between. The germline gives CDR1 MNHEY, CDR2 SMNVEV (reference sequence). The CDR3 loop reads CASRTAISYEQYF. The CDR3 DNA follows: TGTGCCAGCAGGACAGCCATATCCTACGAGCAGTACTTC.

The rearrangement joins TRBV18 to TRBJ1-3, with 8 bases that match TRBD1. From germline, CDR1 is KGHSH and CDR2 LQKENI. This CDR3 has 16 residues. The J segment lost 0 bases and the V segment lost 3 bases, leaving 4 bases of the junction unmatched. CDR3 amino acids: CASSPRDRLSGNTIYF. CDR3 in DNA: TGTGCCAGCTCACCCCGGGACAGGCTCTCTGGAAACACCATATATTTT.

This chain connects TRBV28 to TRBJ2-7; TRBD1 matches at 9 bases. CDR1 and CDR2 from the germline V gene are MDHEN and SYDVKM. CDR3 length: 15 amino acids. Trimming at V came to 2 bases and at J to 6 bases, leaving 8 bases not matched to a gene. CDR3 amino acids: CASSLPGQGGGEQYF. CDR3 nucleotide sequence: TGTGCCAGCAGTTTACCGGGACAGGGAGGAGGCGAGCAGTACTTC.

The chain joins TRBV12-3 or TRBV12-4 to TRBJ2-1; D is uncertain. The CDR3 totals 11 residues. V was trimmed by 1 base and J by 15 bases, leaving 10 bases between them. The DNA for the CDR3 is TGTGCCAGCAGTTTAGGCGGCCCGACGTTCTTC. Translating it yields CASSLGGPTFF.